This TCR beta chain emerged from a study of blood T cell repertoires in COVID-19. As for the study in general: The cDNA or gDNA used as material had been derived from T cells, B-cell-depleted T cells, or PBMCs.

This clone has a single count. Authors' processing steps: Amplified reference gene primers provided the basis for estimating nucleated cell counts. The data were produced by immunoSEQ multiplex PCR, yet TCRdb's version contains in-frame clones alone and is incomplete. Clone size and the V and J calls come from that table; the DNA yielded D and trimming. Of just over 650,000 clones listed, about 90% are singletons. Germline values: CDR1 LGHNA, CDR2 YSLEER. Trimming removed 4 bases from V and 3 bases from J, with 15 bases in between. The CDR3 runs to 15 residues. The chain links TRBV4-3 to TRBJ1-2, with D perhaps TRBD1 (6 bases). The source of this sequence is a woman aged 18-29 years with acute or convalescent COVID-19. The specimen was peripheral blood. CDR3 coding DNA: TGCGCCAGCAGCCCCGGACAGCCTATTTACTATGGCTACACCTTC. Translated: CASSPGQPIYYGYTF.